This TCR beta chain is drawn from a study of identifying expanded T cells in peripheral blood. Study conclusions and caveats: Variance in clone template counts between approximately two-week samples significantly increased with total template count across all healthy donors.

CDR3 size: 16 residues. Germline V lookup: CDR1 LGHNA, CDR2 YSLEER. V lost 0 bases and J lost 2, with 8 bases in between. Assay used: immunoSEQ multiplex PCR; TCRdb lists only in-frame clones, some missing. The table includes about 78,000 clones, 88% detected once. During the collection period, no donor immune events like infections were recorded. This clone was seen a single time. Its specificity is unknown. The specimen was blood. This chain links TRBV4-3 with TRBJ1-6; D is ambiguous. This TCR came from a person aged 18 to 75 in good health. Here the CDR3 reads CASSQEGSTYNSPLHF. For the CDR3, the DNA is TGCGCCAGCAGCCAAGAGGGTAGCACCTATAATTCACCCCTCCACTTT.